This T cell receptor beta chain was documented in a study of technical replicates of blood from a few donors. Here immunoSEQ multiplex PCR was the method, and the copy in TCRdb shows in-frame clones only, minus some. Of some 31,000 clones in the sample, more than 90% were seen once. The CDR3 sequence is 16 residues long. Specimen: PBMCs. This chain connects TRBV21-1 to TRBJ2-3; the listed D gene, TRBD2, was not tested against the DNA. TRBV21-1 is a listed pseudogene. The receptor was isolated from a human donor in good health. Some clones in this sample may be carry-over from other donors' samples. The DNA of the CDR3 is TGTGCCAGCAGCAAAAGAGCGGTTCAGCCCACAGATACGCAGTATTTT. It encodes CASSKRAVQPTDTQYF.